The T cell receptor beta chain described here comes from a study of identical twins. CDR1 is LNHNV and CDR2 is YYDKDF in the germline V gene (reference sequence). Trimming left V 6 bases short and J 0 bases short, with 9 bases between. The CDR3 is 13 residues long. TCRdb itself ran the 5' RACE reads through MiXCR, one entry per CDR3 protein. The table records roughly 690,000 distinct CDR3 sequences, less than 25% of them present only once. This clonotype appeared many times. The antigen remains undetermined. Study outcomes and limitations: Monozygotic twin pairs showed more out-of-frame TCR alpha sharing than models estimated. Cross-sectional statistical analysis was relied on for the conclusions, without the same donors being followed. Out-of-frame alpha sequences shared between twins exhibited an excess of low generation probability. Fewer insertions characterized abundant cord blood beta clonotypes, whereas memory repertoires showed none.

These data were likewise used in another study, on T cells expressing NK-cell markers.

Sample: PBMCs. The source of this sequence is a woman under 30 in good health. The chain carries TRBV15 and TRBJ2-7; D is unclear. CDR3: CATSMTVSYEQYF. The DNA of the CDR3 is TGTGCCACCAGTATGACGGTCTCCTACGAGCAGTACTTC.